These 15 T cell receptor beta chains were all obtained from the same sample, sequenced in a study of T cell repertoires in aging, cancer and after chemotherapy. TRB rearrangements spanning V, D and J were amplified using mixed TRB-A/B primers. MiXCR, applied by TCRdb to the multiplex PCR reads, yields one record per CDR3 protein. The sample yields about 11,000 distinct CDR3 sequences, roughly a quarter seen once. The template was genomic DNA from peripheral blood, not RNA. The sample consisted of blood. The receptors stem from a human donor in good health.

This chain uses TRBV6-1 with TRBJ2-1, with D tentatively TRBD2 (7 bases). The V gene's germline CDR1 is MNHNS and CDR2 SASEGT. The length of the CDR3 is 18 residues. Deletions cut 2 bases from V and 4 bases from J, with 21 bases between. CDR3 amino acids: CASSELYRGGPLYNEQFF. In DNA, the CDR3 is TGTGCCAGCAGTGAATTGTATAGGGGGGGGCCGCTTTACAATGAGCAGTTCTTC.

J is TRBJ2-7 and V is TRBV11-2; D ambiguous. The CDR3 covers 12 residues. Germline CDR1 is SGHAT and CDR2 is FQNNGV. V gave up 5 bases and J gave up 4 bases, with 9 bases separating them. The chain's CDR3 is CASSPGGYEQYF. CDR3 nucleotide sequence: TGTGCCAGCAGCCCGGGTGGATACGAGCAGTACTTC.

The chain combines TRBV11-2 with TRBJ2-1, with TRBD2 as a possible D gene (5 bases). The CDR3 is 15 residues long. V was cut by 11 bases and J by 6 bases, with 23 bases left in between. Germline V lookup: CDR1 SGHAT, CDR2 FQNNGV. The CDR3 loop reads CARLRGAHRFNEQFF. Here the CDR3 DNA reads TGTGCCCGCCTACGGGGTGCCCACAGATTCAATGAGCAGTTCTTC.

This clonotype is medium-sized (0.01 to 0.1%). The chain employs TRBV19 and TRBJ1-1; maybe TRBD1 (5 bases). This CDR3 comprises 13 residues. V lost 0 bases to trimming and J lost 6 bases, with 8 bases between them. CDR1 is LNHDA and CDR2 is SQIVND in the germline V gene (reference sequence). The CDR3 DNA reads TGTGCCAGTAGTATAGAGGGGCTTTCTGAAGCTTTCTTT. Translating gives CASSIEGLSEAFF.

This clonotype has just a few counts. The chain uses TRBV5-5 and TRBJ2-4; TRBD2 might be the D (5 bases). Germline-derived CDR1 and CDR2 are SGHKS and YYEKEE (reference sequence). The germline V and J ends were trimmed by 2 bases and 5 bases, with 8 bases remaining between them. CDR3 length: 13 amino acids. CDR3 coding DNA: TGTGCCAGCAGCTTCGGGATCCAAAACATTCAGTACTTC. Protein sequence: CASSFGIQNIQYF.

The chain carries TRBV4-3 and TRBJ2-7; unclear D gene. The CDR3 has 15 residues. Trimming stripped 4 bases from V and 2 bases from J, with 15 bases between. CDR1 and CDR2 (germline): LGHNA, YSLEER. The DNA for the CDR3 is TGCGCCAGCAGCCTAGAAGGCAGAGCGCCCTACGAGCAGTACTTC. Protein product: CASSLEGRAPYEQYF.

This clonotype was counted only a few times. This chain links TRBV7-2 with TRBJ1-5; 7 bases agree with TRBD1. CDR3 length: 20 amino acids. V lost 1 base to trimming and J lost 1 base; unmatched junction nucleotides: 16. Germline V gene sequence: CDR1 SGHTA, CDR2 FQGNSA. CDR3 sequence (DNA): TGTGCCAGCAGCTTAGAACTACCGGGACAGTCATCGTGGAGCAATCAGCCCCAGCATTTT. This gives the protein CASSLELPGQSSWSNQPQHF.

Turning to this clonotype: Lacking the conserved final phenylalanine or tryptophan, this CDR3 likely reflects a read error. This rearrangement joins TRBV20-1 to TRBJ1-2; tentatively, D is TRBD1 (5 bases). The germline V and J ends were trimmed by 6 bases and 3 bases, with 11 bases remaining between them. Germline V gene lookup returns CDR1 DFQATT and CDR2 SNEGSKA (reference sequence). The CDR3 consists of 12 residues. This chain's CDR3 is CSARGPDYGYTI. The CDR3 bases are TGCAGTGCCCGGGGACCGGACTATGGCTACACCATC.

This clonotype was seen only a few times. This rearrangement joins TRBV5-1 to TRBJ1-1; D may be TRBD1 (6 bases). This CDR3 has 16 residues. Germline loops: CDR1 SGHRS, CDR2 YFSETQ. Trimming pared 5 bases from V and 4 bases from J, leaving 21 bases between. The DNA of the CDR3 is TGCGCCAGCAGTCTCCTTCCACAGGGCGGAAGCACTGAAGCTTTCTTT. Protein sequence: CASSLLPQGGSTEAFF.

This clonotype is labeled as medium-sized. The chain is built from TRBV11-2 and TRBJ2-7; unclear D gene. V was pared by 6 bases and J by 0 bases, with 12 bases between. Per the germline V gene, CDR1 is SGHAT and CDR2 is FQNNGV. CDR3 length: 14 amino acids. In DNA, the CDR3 is TGTGCCAGCAGTCATGGACCCAACTCCTACGAGCAGTACTTC. This translates into CASSHGPNSYEQYF. The full variable domain, completed using reference TRBV11-2 and TRBJ2-7, is EAGVAQSPRYKIIEKRQSVAFWCNPISGHATLYWYQQILGQGPKLLIQFQNNGVVDDSQLPKDRFSAERLKGVDSTLKIQPAKLEDSAVYLCASSHGPNSYEQYFGPGTRLTVT.

This clonotype showed up just a few times. V gene TRBV27 combines with J gene TRBJ1-5; TRBD1 matches at 9 bases. The CDR3 runs 15 residues. Germline assignment: CDR1 MNHEY and CDR2 SMNVEV (reference sequence). J lost 6 bases, V lost 4 bases, and 7 bases had no gene match. DNA for the CDR3: TGTGCCAGCAGTTCGATAACAGGGGGCATTCAGCCCCAGCATTTT. This codes for CASSSITGGIQPQHF.

V usage is TRBV20-1 and J usage is TRBJ2-7; a possible D gene is TRBD1 (7 bases). Looked up from germline, CDR1 is DFQATT and CDR2 is SNEGSKA (reference sequence). This CDR3 contains 13 residues. Trimming took 3 bases from V and 9 from J, leaving 18 bases between them. This CDR3 is CSASRRSRGVQYF. The CDR3 nucleotides read TGCAGTGCTAGTCGACGGAGCAGGGGGGTGCAGTACTTC.

CDR3 DNA sequence: TGTGCCAGCAGTTTTGGTTTTGGCAATCAGCCCCAGCATTTT. As protein: CASSFGFGNQPQHF. V usage is TRBV12-3 or TRBV12-4 and J usage is TRBJ1-5, with D hard to call. Trimming removed 3 bases at V and 2 bases at J, with 8 bases between. This CDR3 is built from 14 residues.

The chain links TRBV28 to TRBJ1-2; the D gene is possibly TRBD1 (5 bases). This CDR3 region has 16 residues. Germline CDR1 and CDR2: MDHEN and SYDVKM. The V end lost 5 bases, the J end lost 4 bases, and 20 bases lay between the germline ends. CDR3 sequence reads: CASSDTLGHAGYGYTF. Written as DNA, the CDR3 is TGTGCCAGCAGTGACACTCTGGGGCACGCCGGCTATGGCTACACCTTC.

This clonotype was seen a few times. The V and J genes are TRBV7-6 and TRBJ2-1, with 11 bases identical to TRBD2. J lost 1 base, V lost 6 bases, and 11 bases had no gene match. This CDR3 is 18 amino acids long. In germline, CDR1 is SGHVS, CDR2 FNYEAQ. The chain's CDR3 is CASSPSFSGGASYNEQFF. In DNA, the CDR3 is TGTGCCAGCAGTCCCTCGTTTAGCGGGGGGGCATCCTACAATGAGCAGTTCTTC.